The 30 T cell receptor beta chains in this list originate from one sample, sequenced in a study of regulatory T cells in long-lasting Graves disease. HTBI primers from iRepertoire and Arm-PCR of CDR3 regions yielded the TCR beta libraries. One entry per CDR3 protein results from TCRdb running MiXCR on the multiplex PCR reads. The sample contains a few hundred thousand distinct CDR3 sequences, about a quarter of which appear only once. Time point in this sample: persistent/refractory GD, antithyroid drugs over 5 years with positive TRAb. PBMCs were the source of the RNA used for TCR sequencing. Specimen: peripheral blood mononuclear cells (PBMCs), collected when the disease was refractory, from a patient treated with antithyroid drugs. These receptor sequences come from a female donor with Graves disease.

The chain links TRBV27 to TRBJ2-7; D might be TRBD1 (6 bases). Germline assignment: CDR1 MNHEY and CDR2 SMNVEV (reference sequence). Trimming removed 3 bases at V and 2 bases at J, with 14 bases between. CDR3 length equals 15 residues. CDR3 sequence: CASSFATGSAYEQYF. DNA of the CDR3: TGTGCCAGCAGTTTTGCAACAGGGAGCGCCTACGAGCAGTACTTC.

This clonotype was observed at least ten times. The chain combines TRBV28 with TRBJ1-2; D perhaps matches TRBD1 (5 bases). The CDR3 has 13 residues. V was trimmed by 7 bases and J by 0 bases, leaving 9 bases between them. Germline-derived CDR1 and CDR2 are MDHEN and SYDVKM. CDR3 sequence: CASTLGPNYGYTF. The CDR3 DNA reads TGTGCCAGCACGTTGGGGCCTAACTATGGCTACACCTTC.

This clonotype has ten or more counts. The V and J genes are TRBV2 and TRBJ1-5, with a tentative D call TRBD1 (6 bases). The CDR3 consists of 15 residues. The ends were cut back, 11 bases at V and 7 bases at J, with 24 bases in the middle. Looked up from germline, CDR1 is SNHLY and CDR2 is FYNNEI. CDR3 coding DNA: TGTGCCTCAACGCCCACAACAGGGAGGCTCCAGCCCCAGCATTTT. It is translated as CASTPTTGRLQPQHF. Supplemented by reference TRBV2 and TRBJ1-5, the full variable domain reads EPEVTQTPSHQVTQMGQEVILRCVPISNHLYFYWYRQILGQKVEFLVSFYNNEISEKSEIFDDQFSVERPDGSNFTLKIRSTKLEDSAMYFCASTPTTGRLQPQHFGDGTRLSIL.

CDR3 in DNA: TGTGCCAGCAGCCAAGGACAGGGGAATCCCTACGAGCAGTACTTC. Residues: CASSQGQGNPYEQYF. V is TRBV7-2 and J is TRBJ2-7; 9 bases align to TRBD1. The trim removed 5 bases at V and 2 bases at J, leaving 7 bases unmatched. Germline CDR1 is SGHTA and CDR2 is FQGNSA. The CDR3 loop spans 15 amino acids.

The chain recombines TRBV5-1 with TRBJ2-4, with 15 bases fitting TRBD2. There are 18 residues in the CDR3. The ends lost 6 bases at V and 0 bases at J; junction bases unmatched: 7. Germline V gene data show CDR1 as SGHRS and CDR2 as YFSETQ. CDR3 residues: CASNPGLAGGLAKNIQYF. CDR3 in DNA: TGCGCCAGCAACCCTGGACTAGCGGGAGGGCTAGCCAAAAACATTCAGTACTTC. The complete variable domain, with remaining parts taken from reference TRBV5-1 and TRBJ2-4, reads KAGVTQTPRYLIKTRGQQVTLSCSPISGHRSVSWYQQTPGQGLQFLFEYFSETQRNKGNFPGRFSGRQFSNSRSEMNVSTLELGDSALYLCASNPGLAGGLAKNIQYFGAGTRLSVL.

This clonotype was found a few times. The genes are TRBV4-3 and TRBJ2-5, with a possible D match to TRBD1 (5 bases). The CDR3 covers 13 residues. The V end lost 4 bases, the J end lost 4 bases, and 10 bases lay between the germline ends. Germline loops: CDR1 LGHNA, CDR2 YSLEER. The CDR3 protein is CASSRYQGETQYF. The CDR3 region has the DNA TGCGCCAGCAGCCGTTATCAGGGAGAGACCCAGTACTTC.

This clonotype was detected ten times or more. V and J are TRBV20-1 and TRBJ2-5; possibly TRBD1 or TRBD2 for D (5 bases each). The length of the CDR3 is 15 residues. Germline V gene lookup returns CDR1 DFQATT and CDR2 SNEGSKA (reference sequence). Trimming shortened V by 1 base and J by 5 bases, and 17 bases separated the two germline ends. CDR3 bases: TGCAGTGCTAGAGGGATCGGGACGGAAAGGGAGACCCAGTACTTC. It specifies CSARGIGTERETQYF.

The chain carries TRBV27 and TRBJ2-1; D remains ambiguous. This CDR3 spans 11 amino acids. Germline CDR1 is MNHEY and CDR2 is SMNVEV (reference sequence). Trimming pared 5 bases from V and 15 bases from J, leaving 14 bases between. This CDR3 is CASSPRIGLFF. The CDR3 region has the DNA TGTGCCAGCAGTCCGCGGATAGGGTTGTTCTTC.

This clonotype was observed at least ten times. The rearrangement joins TRBV28 to TRBJ2-7; D is unclear. Trimming stripped 6 bases from V and 3 bases from J, with 6 bases between. CDR1 is MDHEN and CDR2 is SYDVKM in the germline V gene. This CDR3 is 11 amino acids long. The CDR3 DNA follows: TGTGCCAGCAGAGTAAGCTACGAGCAGTACTTC. Translated: CASRVSYEQYF.

At least ten counts were recorded for this clonotype. V gene TRBV12-3 or TRBV12-4 combines with J gene TRBJ2-5; 7 bases line up with TRBD1. The CDR3 runs to 15 residues. Unmatched junction bases numbered 11, after V lost 5 bases and J lost 5 bases. The CDR3 reads CASSPPGQLVETQYF. Written as DNA, the CDR3 is TGTGCCAGCAGTCCCCCGGGACAGCTGGTTGAGACCCAGTACTTC.

The chain uses TRBV4-2 and TRBJ2-5; D is possibly TRBD2 (6 bases). The CDR3 is 15 residues long. Germline-derived CDR1 and CDR2 are LGHNA and YNFKEQ. V was pared by 0 bases and J by 1 base, with 9 bases between. In DNA, the CDR3 is TGTGCCAGCAGCCAAGAAGGAGGGGCCCAAGAGACCCAGTACTTC. It specifies CASSQEGGAQETQYF.

This clonotype was counted a few times. The chain has TRBV20-1 and TRBJ2-5, with D possibly TRBD2 on 6 matching bases. The CDR3 covers 12 residues. In germline, CDR1 is DFQATT, CDR2 SNEGSKA (reference sequence). Trimming shortened V by 5 bases and J by 5 bases, and 12 bases separated the two germline ends. CDR3 region: CSAGGGLETQYF. The CDR3, as DNA: TGCAGTGCTGGTGGAGGGCTCGAGACCCAGTACTTC.

The V gene is TRBV19, the J gene TRBJ2-7; D gene ambiguous. V shed 5 bases and J shed 3 bases, with 11 bases lying between them. CDR1 LNHDA and CDR2 SQIVND come from the germline V gene (reference sequence). The CDR3 has 13 residues. DNA of the CDR3: TGTGCCAGTAGTCTATCGGTATACTACGAGCAGTACTTC. It codes for CASSLSVYYEQYF.

There are a few counts of this clonotype. The chain is built from TRBV6-1 and TRBJ1-1; possible D gene TRBD1, 6 bases. The CDR3 sequence is 14 residues long. Trimming stripped 6 bases from V and 4 bases from J, with 15 bases between. Germline CDR1 is MNHNS and CDR2 is SASEGT. The CDR3 is CASRDGGKGTEAFF. The CDR3 DNA is TGTGCCAGCAGAGACGGGGGCAAGGGCACTGAAGCTTTCTTT.

This clonotype appeared a few times. This chain joins TRBV5-1 and TRBJ1-1; 9 positions match TRBD1. CDR1 and CDR2 (germline): SGHRS, YFSETQ. The CDR3 totals 16 residues. J was trimmed by 5 bases and V by 5 bases; bases with no gene match: 13. Here the CDR3 reads CASRGQGTGQATEAFF. As DNA, the CDR3 is TGCGCCAGCAGAGGACAGGGGACGGGGCAGGCGACTGAAGCTTTCTTT.

This clonotype was seen ten or more times. J is TRBJ1-1 and V is TRBV12-3 or TRBV12-4, with 10 bases that match TRBD1. The CDR3 runs 17 residues. The trim removed 7 bases at V and 0 bases at J, leaving 11 bases unmatched. CDR3 DNA sequence: TGTGCCAGCACCCTAATGATGACAGGGGGCCTGAACACTGAAGCTTTCTTT. Translation: CASTLMMTGGLNTEAFF.

This clonotype was recorded a few times. The genes are TRBV11-2 and TRBJ2-7; D uncertain. The germline V gene encodes CDR1 SGHAT and CDR2 FQNNGV. The germline V and J ends were trimmed by 5 bases and 3 bases, with 14 bases remaining between them. The CDR3 has 14 residues. DNA of the CDR3: TGTGCCAGCAGCCCTAGGATAATAGTCTACGAGCAGTACTTC. Amino acid sequence: CASSPRIIVYEQYF. Looking up the rest from reference TRBV11-2 and TRBJ2-7 gives the full variable domain: EAGVAQSPRYKIIEKRQSVAFWCNPISGHATLYWYQQILGQGPKLLIQFQNNGVVDDSQLPKDRFSAERLKGVDSTLKIQPAKLEDSAVYLCASSPRIIVYEQYFGPGTRLTVT.

This clonotype was detected only a few times. The chain is built from TRBV20-1 and TRBJ1-1; no clear D. In germline, CDR1 is DFQATT, CDR2 SNEGSKA (reference sequence). CDR3 length: 10 residues. V gave up 4 bases and J gave up 3 bases, with 3 bases separating them. The CDR3: CSAKDTEAFF. The CDR3 region has the DNA TGCAGTGCTAAAGACACTGAAGCTTTCTTT.

This clonotype showed up just a few times. The CDR3 coding sequence is TGTGCCAGCAGCTTAGGGAGGTCTATCCAAGAGACCCAGTACTTC. Translated, it gives CASSLGRSIQETQYF. This sequence joins TRBV7-9 and TRBJ2-5; D may be TRBD2 (5 bases). The CDR3 totals 15 residues. The germline CDR1 and CDR2 sequences are SEHNR and FQNEAQ (reference sequence). Trimming took off 1 base at V and 1 base at J, with 10 bases between the two ends. The full variable domain, with the rest looked up from reference TRBV7-9 and TRBJ2-5, is DTGVSQNPRHKITKRGQNVTFRCDPISEHNRLYWYRQTLGQGPEFLTYFQNEAQLEKSRLLSDRFSAERPKGSFSTLEIQRTEQGDSAMYLCASSLGRSIQETQYFGPGTRLLVL.

In its sample, this clonotype was seen many times. The V gene is TRBV7-2, the J gene TRBJ1-1; D gene unclear. Germline V gene data show CDR1 as SGHTA and CDR2 as FQGNSA. Trimming stripped 3 bases from V and 2 bases from J, with 7 bases between. The CDR3 spans 13 residues. CDR3 DNA: TGTGCCAGCAGCTTTGGTCCAAACACTGAAGCTTTCTTT. Encoded protein: CASSFGPNTEAFF.

This clonotype was found many times. This chain uses TRBV20-1 with TRBJ2-2; D is unresolved. This CDR3 region has 14 residues. Germline CDR1 and CDR2: DFQATT and SNEGSKA (reference sequence). V lost 4 bases and J lost 3, with 12 bases in between. In DNA, the CDR3 is TGCAGTGCTATCCCTCCGACCGACACCGGGGAGCTGTTTTTT. This translates into CSAIPPTDTGELFF.

The rearrangement uses TRBV18 and TRBJ1-6; no reliable D call. The length of the CDR3 is 14 residues. The V and J ends lost 3 bases and 5 bases respectively, with 8 bases between them. The germline CDR1 and CDR2 sequences are KGHSH and LQKENI. The CDR3 region is CASSPARDNSPLHF. The CDR3 DNA sequence: TGTGCCAGCTCACCTGCTCGGGATAATTCACCCCTCCACTTT. The whole variable domain, filled in from reference TRBV18 and TRBJ1-6, reads NAGVMQNPRHLVRRRGQEARLRCSPMKGHSHVYWYRQLPEEGLKFMVYLQKENIIDESGMPKERFSAEFPKEGPSILRIQQVVRGDSAAYFCASSPARDNSPLHFGNGTRLTVT.

The chain joins TRBV24-1 to TRBJ1-1; 7 bases agree with TRBD1. Germline assignment: CDR1 KGHDR and CDR2 SFDVKD. With 4 bases clipped from V and 2 bases from J, the junction kept 9 bases outside the gene matches. This CDR3 region has 16 residues. CDR3 nucleotide sequence: TGTGCCACCAGTGAGAATGGGCAGGGGGGCAACACTGAAGCTTTCTTT. Translating gives CATSENGQGGNTEAFF.

The CDR3 spells CAISEQPNTEAFF. CDR3 nucleotide sequence: TGTGCCATCAGTGAACAGCCGAACACTGAAGCTTTCTTT. The chain uses TRBV10-3 and TRBJ1-1; D is unclear. Looked up from germline, CDR1 is ENHRY and CDR2 is SYGVKD. V lost 3 bases to trimming and J lost 1 base, with 6 bases between them. The CDR3 totals 13 residues.

This chain links TRBV2 with TRBJ2-3; D possibly uses TRBD1 or TRBD2 (6 bases each). The CDR3 sequence is 14 residues long. Germline assignment: CDR1 SNHLY and CDR2 FYNNEI. Trimming left V 2 bases short and J 4 bases short, with 10 bases between. For the CDR3, the DNA is TGTGCCAGCAGTGAATACAGGGAGGCAGATACGCAGTATTTT. It encodes CASSEYREADTQYF.

The V gene is TRBV24-1, the J gene TRBJ1-1; 11 positions agree with TRBD1. The germline CDR1 and CDR2 sequences are KGHDR and SFDVKD. Trimming at V came to 5 bases and at J to 3 bases, leaving 16 bases not matched to a gene. The CDR3 runs to 19 residues. CDR3 loop: CATSVLGLDRGLIDTEAFF. CDR3 nucleotides: TGTGCCACCAGTGTACTGGGTCTGGACAGGGGGCTCATCGACACTGAAGCTTTCTTT.

The chain uses TRBV20-1 and TRBJ1-3; no clear D. Per germline, CDR1 DFQATT and CDR2 SNEGSKA (reference sequence). Trimming stripped 6 bases from V and 0 bases from J, with 6 bases between. The CDR3 is 12 amino acids. The CDR3 sequence is CSARSSGNTIYF. The CDR3 DNA sequence: TGCAGTGCCCGTAGCTCTGGAAACACCATATATTTT.

This clonotype has a handful of counts. The chain joins TRBV7-2 to TRBJ1-3; D is perhaps TRBD1 (5 bases). The CDR3 extends over 19 amino acids. Looked up from germline, CDR1 is SGHTA and CDR2 is FQGNSA. Trimming shortened V by 1 base and J by 0 bases, and 19 bases separated the two germline ends. CDR3 sequence: CASSLDGTPGLNSGNTIYF. CDR3 coding DNA: TGTGCCAGCAGCTTAGACGGGACCCCAGGTCTGAACTCTGGAAACACCATATATTTT.

This sequence joins TRBV5-1 and TRBJ1-2, with D possibly TRBD1 on 6 matching bases. Trimming removed 0 bases at V and 3 bases at J, with 12 bases between. The CDR3 sequence is 15 residues long. Germline V gene lookup returns CDR1 SGHRS and CDR2 YFSETQ. Here the CDR3 reads CASSLGGAVDYGYTF. DNA of the CDR3: TGCGCCAGCAGCTTGGGGGGGGCAGTCGACTATGGCTACACCTTC. The full variable domain, its missing parts supplied by reference TRBV5-1 and TRBJ1-2, is KAGVTQTPRYLIKTRGQQVTLSCSPISGHRSVSWYQQTPGQGLQFLFEYFSETQRNKGNFPGRFSGRQFSNSRSEMNVSTLELGDSALYLCASSLGGAVDYGYTFGSGTRLTVV.

V gene TRBV9 combines with J gene TRBJ2-2; 7 nucleotides align to TRBD1. This CDR3 contains 14 residues. CDR1 and CDR2 from the germline V gene are SGDLS and YYNGEE. V lost 5 bases to trimming and J lost 6 bases; unmatched junction nucleotides: 7. The CDR3 spells CASRPQRGPGELFF. The CDR3 DNA reads TGTGCCAGCAGACCCCAAAGGGGGCCCGGGGAGCTGTTTTTT.